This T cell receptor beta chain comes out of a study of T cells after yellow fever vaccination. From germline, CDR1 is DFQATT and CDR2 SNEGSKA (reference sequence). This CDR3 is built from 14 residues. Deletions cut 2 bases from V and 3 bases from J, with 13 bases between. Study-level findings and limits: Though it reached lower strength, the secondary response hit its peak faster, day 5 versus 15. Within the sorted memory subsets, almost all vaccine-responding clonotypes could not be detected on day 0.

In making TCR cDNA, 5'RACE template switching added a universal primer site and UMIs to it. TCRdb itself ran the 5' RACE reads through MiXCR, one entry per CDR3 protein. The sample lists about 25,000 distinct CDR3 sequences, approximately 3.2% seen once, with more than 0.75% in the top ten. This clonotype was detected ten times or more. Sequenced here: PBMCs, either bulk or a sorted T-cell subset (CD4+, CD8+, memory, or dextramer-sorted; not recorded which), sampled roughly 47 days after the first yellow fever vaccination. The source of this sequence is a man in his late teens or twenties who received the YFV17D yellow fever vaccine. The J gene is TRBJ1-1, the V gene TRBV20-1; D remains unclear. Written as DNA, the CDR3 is TGCAGTGCTAGACCCCCTCAGGCATACACTGAAGCTTTCTTT. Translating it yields CSARPPQAYTEAFF.